This T cell receptor (beta chain) was recorded in a study of neoadjuvant anti-PD-1 for oral cavity cancer. About the research overall: Around day 43, patients without progression received a fourth nivolumab dose before surgery.

Cohort: HPV-negative, locally advanced oral cavity squamous cell carcinoma patients. Blood cells were analyzed directly, without culture or expansion. Study-level results: Higher pretreatment blood Treg/Th17 ratios correlated with higher pretreatment blood and lower post-treatment tumor TCRbeta clonality.

This clone was seen more than once but under ten times. Its antigen is unknown. The CDR3 sequence is 15 residues long. V lost 6 bases and J 2 bases, leaving 16 bases between the germline ends. Germline values: CDR1 SGHTA, CDR2 FQGTGA. Clones were sequenced by immunoSEQ multiplex PCR, and TCRdb holds only the in-frame ones, with some missing. The sample lists about 14,000 clones, approximately 70% occurring once. The chain recombines TRBV7-3 with TRBJ2-5; D tentatively reads TRBD1 or TRBD2 (5 bases each). This clonotype was sampled from a person aged 35-80 years with oral cavity squamous cell carcinoma. The sample in question was PBMCs, obtained before nivolumab (anti-PD-1) treatment. CDR3 residues: CASSGTRVEQETQYF. The CDR3, as DNA: TGTGCCAGCAGTGGGACGAGGGTCGAACAAGAGACCCAGTACTTC.